A selection of T cell receptor beta chains follows, all from one sample in a study of shared clonotypes between healthy human individuals. The table came from immunoSEQ multiplex PCR; TCRdb's copy has only in-frame clones and leaves some out. The repertoire includes about 1.1 million clones, about 80% of them detected once, and about 0.89% sits in the top ten. Sequenced sample: memory CD4+ T cells from PBMCs. The receptors here all came from a man aged 18 to 30 in good health. Some clones in this sample may be carry-over from other donors' samples. Each CDR3 is given with its conserved first and last residue. The order of the fields is CDR3 length, clone size, V gene, J gene, D gene, CDR3 DNA, CDR3 protein. The D gene is left open where the match is weak. Rows may omit the clone size; those that give it use once, few, many or a size class.

len: 14
abundance: NA
v_gene: TRBV18
j_gene: TRBJ2-7
d_gene: TRBD2
CDR3nt: TGTGCCACCTCCCGCGGGAGTCGTTTGTACGAGCAGTACTTC
CDR3aa: CATSRGSRLYEQYF

len: 14
abundance: NA
v_gene: TRBV27
j_gene: TRBJ2-7
d_gene: TRBD1
CDR3nt: TGTGCCAGCAGTTTAACGGACAGGGGCAAAGAGCAGTACTTC
CDR3aa: CASSLTDRGKEQYF

len: 15
abundance: NA
v_gene: TRBV28
j_gene: TRBJ2-2
d_gene: NA
CDR3nt: TGTGCCAGCAGTTTTTCAGTGGTGGACACCGGGGAGCTGTTTTTT
CDR3aa: CASSFSVVDTGELFF

len: 17
abundance: once
v_gene: TRBV29-1
j_gene: TRBJ2-6
d_gene: TRBD1
CDR3nt: TGCAGCGTTGCTGAGGACAGGCGCCTCTCTGGGGCCAACGTCCTGACTTTC
CDR3aa: CSVAEDRRLSGANVLTF

len: 15
abundance: NA
v_gene: TRBV6-5
j_gene: TRBJ2-6
d_gene: NA
CDR3nt: TGTGCCAGCAGTTACCAGGGAGCTGGGGCCAACGTCCTGACTTTC
CDR3aa: CASSYQGAGANVLTF

len: 17
abundance: once
v_gene: TRBV7-3
j_gene: TRBJ2-2
d_gene: NA
CDR3nt: TGTGCCAGCAGCACGACGGCGACAGGCCCTAACACCGGGGAGCTGTTTTTT
CDR3aa: CASSTTATGPNTGELFF

len: 11
abundance: NA
v_gene: TRBV27
j_gene: TRBJ1-2
d_gene: NA
CDR3nt: TGTGCCAGACGGAGAGACTATGGCTACACCTTC
CDR3aa: CARRRDYGYTF

len: 13
abundance: NA
v_gene: TRBV6-6
j_gene: TRBJ1-1
d_gene: NA
CDR3nt: TGTGCCAGCAGTTTAGCAAGAAAGATTGAAGCTTTCTTT
CDR3aa: CASSLARKIEAFF

len: 14
abundance: many
v_gene: TRBV7-2
j_gene: TRBJ1-1
d_gene: NA
CDR3nt: TGTGCCAGCAGCCCAGGTCGGGGGAACACTGAAGCTTTCTTT
CDR3aa: CASSPGRGNTEAFF

len: 16
abundance: NA
v_gene: TRBV7-9
j_gene: TRBJ1-5
d_gene: TRBD1
CDR3nt: TGTGCCAGCAGCTTAGGCCTTGACAGGGGGCATCAGCCCCAGCATTTT
CDR3aa: CASSLGLDRGHQPQHF

len: 15
abundance: few
v_gene: TRBV18
j_gene: TRBJ1-2
d_gene: NA
CDR3nt: TGTGCCAGCTCACAGGACAGCCGACCCAACTATGGCTACACCTTC
CDR3aa: CASSQDSRPNYGYTF

len: 14
abundance: many
v_gene: TRBV29-1
j_gene: TRBJ1-2
d_gene: TRBD1
CDR3nt: TGCAGCGTTGATACGGGACAGGGCAACTATGGCTACACCTTC
CDR3aa: CSVDTGQGNYGYTF

len: 12
abundance: NA
v_gene: TRBV11-2
j_gene: TRBJ1-5
d_gene: NA
CDR3nt: TGTGCCAGCAGCTTGGCCTGGCAGCCCCAGCATTTT
CDR3aa: CASSLAWQPQHF

len: 14
abundance: NA
v_gene: TRBV11-3
j_gene: TRBJ2-1
d_gene: TRBD2
CDR3nt: TGTGCCTGCTCTAGCGGAGGTTCCTACAATGAGCAGTTCTTC
CDR3aa: CACSSGGSYNEQFF

len: 13
abundance: NA
v_gene: TRBV7-2
j_gene: TRBJ1-4
d_gene: NA
CDR3nt: TGTGCCAGCAGCGGCGAGGGGTTTGAAAAACTGTTTTTT
CDR3aa: CASSGEGFEKLFF

len: 15
abundance: NA
v_gene: TRBV2
j_gene: TRBJ1-1
d_gene: NA
CDR3nt: TGTGCCAGCAGTTATTCCCAGCCTATGAACACTGAAGCTTTCTTT
CDR3aa: CASSYSQPMNTEAFF

len: 12
abundance: NA
v_gene: TRBV10-3
j_gene: TRBJ1-2
d_gene: NA
CDR3nt: TGTGCCATCAGTGAAAGGGGGGATGGCTACACCTTC
CDR3aa: CAISERGDGYTF

len: 15
abundance: NA
v_gene: TRBV5-8
j_gene: TRBJ2-1
d_gene: TRBD1
CDR3nt: TGTGCCAGCAGGTCACAGGGGTTGGGCTACAATGAGCAGTTCTTC
CDR3aa: CASRSQGLGYNEQFF

len: 14
abundance: NA
v_gene: TRBV9
j_gene: TRBJ2-1
d_gene: NA
CDR3nt: TGTGCCAGCAGCGTAGACCTGGACGACAATGAGCAGTTCTTC
CDR3aa: CASSVDLDDNEQFF

len: 14
abundance: NA
v_gene: TRBV18
j_gene: TRBJ1-4
d_gene: NA
CDR3nt: TGTGCCAGCTCACCAGGGGCAGGCGATGAAAAACTGTTTTTT
CDR3aa: CASSPGAGDEKLFF

len: 15
abundance: NA
v_gene: TRBV9
j_gene: TRBJ2-7
d_gene: NA
CDR3nt: TGTGCCAGCAGCGTAGGATCTGGGGCTCTCTACGAGCAGTACTTC
CDR3aa: CASSVGSGALYEQYF

len: 14
abundance: NA
v_gene: TRBV18
j_gene: TRBJ2-7
d_gene: NA
CDR3nt: TGTGCCAGCTCACCATTAGGCGGGACCGGCGAGCAGTACTTC
CDR3aa: CASSPLGGTGEQYF

len: 14
abundance: NA
v_gene: TRBV7-2
j_gene: TRBJ1-3
d_gene: NA
CDR3nt: TGTGCCAGCAGCTTAGCGAAGTCCGGAAACACCATATATTTT
CDR3aa: CASSLAKSGNTIYF

len: 11
abundance: NA
v_gene: TRBV28
j_gene: TRBJ2-5
d_gene: NA
CDR3nt: TGTGCCAGCAGCCCCTCCGAGACCCAGTACTTC
CDR3aa: CASSPSETQYF

len: 14
abundance: NA
v_gene: TRBV14
j_gene: TRBJ1-1
d_gene: TRBD1
CDR3nt: TGTGCCAGCAGCCAGTATACAGGGGCCACTGAAGCTTTCTTT
CDR3aa: CASSQYTGATEAFF

len: 14
abundance: few
v_gene: TRBV4-3
j_gene: TRBJ1-2
d_gene: NA
CDR3nt: TGCGCCAGCAGCCAAGGGGGGGCTGCATATGGCTACACCTTC
CDR3aa: CASSQGGAAYGYTF

len: 14
abundance: NA
v_gene: TRBV5-1
j_gene: TRBJ2-5
d_gene: TRBD1
CDR3nt: TGCGCCAGCAGCACGGGACAGCCTCAAGAGACCCAGTACTTC
CDR3aa: CASSTGQPQETQYF

len: 15
abundance: NA
v_gene: TRBV5-1
j_gene: TRBJ1-3
d_gene: NA
CDR3nt: TGCGCCAGCAGTAACGGGGTGCTTGGGGGAAACACCATATATTTT
CDR3aa: CASSNGVLGGNTIYF

len: 15
abundance: NA
v_gene: TRBV28
j_gene: TRBJ2-2
d_gene: TRBD1
CDR3nt: TGTGCCAGCAGTTTTCAGGGGGTTCGGACCGGGGAGCTGTTTTTT
CDR3aa: CASSFQGVRTGELFF

len: 16
abundance: NA
v_gene: TRBV28
j_gene: TRBJ2-7
d_gene: TRBD2
CDR3nt: TGTGCCAGCAGTCCCGGGAGCGTAGCGGGGGCCTTCGAGCAGTACTTC
CDR3aa: CASSPGSVAGAFEQYF